One and the same sample provided the 23 T cell receptor beta chains below, sequenced in a study of cytomegalovirus exposure and HLA in healthy donors. Assay: immunoSEQ multiplex PCR; the TCRdb copy retains only in-frame clones and omits some. The sample holds more than 250,000 clones, roughly 88% seen once. Material: PBMCs. The receptors come from a woman aged 18-35 years in good health and CMV-seronegative.

This CDR3 is CASSARTDYYNEKLFF. CDR3 in DNA: TGTGCCAGCAGTGCTCGGACAGACTACTATAATGAAAAACTGTTTTTT. The gene calls are TRBV25-1 and TRBJ1-4; D may be TRBD1 (6 bases). Germline-derived CDR1 and CDR2 are MGHDK and SYGVNS. V shed 4 bases and J shed 4 bases, with 16 bases lying between them. This CDR3 comprises 16 residues.

The genes are TRBV6-1 and TRBJ1-5; D is ambiguous. The CDR3 extends over 11 amino acids. The V gene lost 5 bases and the J gene lost 7 bases, with 6 bases spanning the gap. CDR1 and CDR2 (germline): MNHNS, SASEGT. The CDR3 bases are TGTGCCAGCAGTAGGGAGCAGCCCCAGCATTTT. Translation: CASSREQPQHF.

The V call is TRBV19, the J call TRBJ2-6; 10 bases fit TRBD1. This CDR3 region has 16 residues. Losses at the gene ends were 6 bases for V and 4 bases for J; bases not matched to a gene: 6. Germline CDR1 is LNHDA and CDR2 is SQIVND (reference sequence). CDR3 residues: CASRGTGETGANVLTF. The DNA for the CDR3 is TGTGCCAGTAGGGGGACAGGGGAGACCGGGGCCAACGTCCTGACTTTC.

V usage is TRBV29-1 and J usage is TRBJ2-7, with D perhaps matching TRBD1 (6 bases). The V end was cut by 4 bases, the J end by 5 bases, with 18 bases between. CDR1 is SQVTM, CDR2 ANQGSEA, per germline. This CDR3 has 14 amino acids. DNA for the CDR3: TGCAGCGTTGCCCCCCGACAGGTATGGGACGAGCAGTACTTC. This codes for CSVAPRQVWDEQYF.

This chain links TRBV4-3 with TRBJ1-1, with a weak D call TRBD1 (5 bases). CDR1 is LGHNA, CDR2 YSLEER, per germline. The CDR3 is made up of 17 amino acids. The V and J ends lost 0 bases and 1 base respectively, with 15 bases between them. CDR3 nucleotide sequence: TGCGCCAGCAGCCAAGATCGGCAGGGAGGAGGGAACACTGAAGCTTTCTTT. Protein sequence: CASSQDRQGGGNTEAFF.

This chain joins TRBV7-2 and TRBJ2-3; no clear D gene. V was clipped by 1 base and J by 2 bases, with 7 bases between them. Germline V gene lookup returns CDR1 SGHTA and CDR2 FQGNSA. The CDR3 contains 14 residues. CDR3 DNA: TGTGCCAGCAGCTTAGTCTACTCCACAGATACGCAGTATTTT. It translates to CASSLVYSTDTQYF.

The chain uses TRBV29-1 and TRBJ1-4, with D tentatively TRBD1 (5 bases). The V end was cut by 4 bases, the J end by 6 bases, with 24 bases between. This CDR3 has 17 residues. CDR1 SQVTM and CDR2 ANQGSEA come from the germline V gene. This CDR3 is CSVARGGSDPFYEKLFF. The CDR3 DNA reads TGCAGCGTTGCTAGGGGAGGGTCAGACCCTTTTTATGAAAAACTGTTTTTT.

V gene TRBV5-4 combines with J gene TRBJ1-1, with D maybe TRBD1 (5 bases). This CDR3 has 14 amino acids. Germline CDR1 reads SGHNT; CDR2 reads YYREEE (reference sequence). Trimming removed 0 bases at V and 3 bases at J, with 9 bases between. CDR3 DNA sequence: TGTGCCAGCAGCTTGGTTGGGGGGGACACTGAAGCTTTCTTT. As protein: CASSLVGGDTEAFF.

J is TRBJ1-2 and V is TRBV5-1, with 12 bases fitting TRBD1. Germline values: CDR1 SGHRS, CDR2 YFSETQ. V was clipped by 4 bases and J by 6 bases; unmatched bases: 7. This CDR3 is 15 amino acids long. The CDR3 region is CASSGGTGGPHGYTF. The CDR3 DNA follows: TGCGCCAGCAGCGGCGGGACAGGGGGCCCGCATGGCTACACCTTC.

This clone appeared a few times. Written as DNA, the CDR3 is TGTGCCAGCAGTGGACTAGCGGGAGCTGATACGCAGTATTTT. This translates into CASSGLAGADTQYF. The chain is built from TRBV6-5 and TRBJ2-3, with TRBD2 matching 13 bases. In germline, CDR1 is MNHEY, CDR2 SVGAGI. The CDR3 length is 14 residues. J gave up 6 bases and V 5 bases, and 2 bases lay outside the gene matches.

This clone was seen a few times. This chain links TRBV10-1 with TRBJ2-7; 7 nucleotides match TRBD1. From germline, CDR1 is WNHNN and CDR2 SYGVQD (reference sequence). Losses at the gene ends were 0 bases for V and 3 bases for J; bases not matched to a gene: 5. The CDR3 contains 15 residues. The CDR3 DNA is TGCGCCAGCAGTGAGTCAGGACAGGCCATCTACGAGCAGTACTTC. This codes for CASSESGQAIYEQYF.

The table lists this clone with a count of one. The rearrangement uses TRBV5-1 and TRBJ1-3; TRBD1 matches 7 bases. Losses at the gene ends were 0 bases for V and 4 bases for J; bases not matched to a gene: 4. The CDR3 runs to 15 residues. CDR1 is SGHRS and CDR2 is YFSETQ in the germline V gene. CDR3 loop: CASSLGTGGGNTIYF. Written as DNA, the CDR3 is TGCGCCAGCAGCTTGGGGACAGGCGGCGGAAACACCATATATTTT.

This clone was counted once. V usage is TRBV7-8 and J usage is TRBJ2-3; D is ambiguous. V was cut by 1 base and J by 4 bases, with 3 bases left in between. CDR1 SGHVS and CDR2 FQNEAQ come from the germline V gene. There are 12 residues in the CDR3. CDR3 nucleotide sequence: TGTGCCAGCAGCTTAGGAGCAGATACGCAGTATTTT. Its protein is CASSLGADTQYF.

This rearrangement joins TRBV9 to TRBJ2-2, with 7 positions matching TRBD2. V shed 4 bases, J shed 4 bases, and the junction held 7 bases outside the gene matches. This CDR3 comprises 15 residues. Looked up from germline, CDR1 is SGDLS and CDR2 is YYNGEE. CDR3 amino acids: CASSPPGLFTGELFF. The CDR3 region has the DNA TGTGCCAGCAGCCCTCCGGGACTATTCACCGGGGAGCTGTTTTTT.

The chain's CDR3 is CASSPTPNSYTQYF. The DNA of the CDR3 is TGTGCCAGCAGCCCGACACCAAATTCCTATACGCAGTATTTT. The V gene is TRBV7-3, the J gene TRBJ2-3; the D is unclear. The CDR3 sequence is 14 residues long. CDR1 and CDR2 from the germline V gene are SGHTA and FQGTGA. Between the trimmed V and J ends, which lost 5 bases and 7 bases, there was a span of 16 bases. The entire variable domain, with the rest obtained from reference TRBV7-3 and TRBJ2-3, is as follows: GAGVSQTPSNKVTEKGKYVELRCDPISGHTALYWYRQSLGQGPEFLIYFQGTGAADDSGLPNDRFFAVRPEGSVSTLKIQRTERGDSAVYLCASSPTPNSYTQYFGPGTRLTVL.

This clone appeared a few times. V is TRBV18 and J is TRBJ1-3; the D is unclear. The CDR3 covers 14 residues. The germline V and J ends were trimmed by 6 bases and 3 bases, with 12 bases remaining between them. CDR1 and CDR2 from the germline V gene are KGHSH and LQKENI. CDR3 region: CASSRGGNGNTIYF. The CDR3 region has the DNA TGTGCCAGCTCGAGAGGAGGGAATGGAAACACCATATATTTT.

This chain connects TRBV4-3 to TRBJ1-5; a possible D gene is TRBD1 (5 bases). Trimming shortened V by 0 bases and J by 6 bases, and 9 bases separated the two germline ends. The CDR3 loop spans 14 amino acids. The germline gives CDR1 LGHNA, CDR2 YSLEER. The CDR3 protein is CASSQETGGQPQHF. The CDR3 bases are TGCGCCAGCAGCCAAGAAACGGGGGGTCAGCCCCAGCATTTT.

The chain recombines TRBV7-2 with TRBJ1-1; possibly TRBD1 for D (5 bases). The V end was cut by 1 base, the J end by 6 bases, with 9 bases between. The CDR3 contains 13 residues. Germline CDR1 reads SGHTA; CDR2 reads FQGNSA. The CDR3, as DNA: TGTGCCAGCAGCTTAGGTCAGGGCTCTGAAGCTTTCTTT. This encodes CASSLGQGSEAFF.

The chain has TRBV6-5 and TRBJ2-7, with D uncertain. The germline V and J ends were trimmed by 2 bases and 6 bases, with 14 bases remaining between them. The CDR3 spans 14 residues. Germline assignment: CDR1 MNHEY and CDR2 SVGAGI. The chain's CDR3 is CASSYEITGGEQYF. The CDR3, as DNA: TGTGCCAGCAGTTACGAGATAACGGGTGGCGAGCAGTACTTC.

The V gene is TRBV7-2, the J gene TRBJ2-3; no reliable D call. The CDR3 consists of 13 residues. Trimming took 5 bases from V and 5 from J, leaving 11 bases between them. Germline CDR1 is SGHTA and CDR2 is FQGNSA. Written as DNA, the CDR3 is TGTGCCAGCAGCGACTCCAGTGGAGATACGCAGTATTTT. Translated, it gives CASSDSSGDTQYF.

V usage is TRBV18 and J usage is TRBJ1-5, with 10 bases aligning to TRBD1. V dropped 4 bases and J dropped 5; count of bases not matched to a gene: 5. The CDR3 runs to 15 residues. Germline V gene data show CDR1 as KGHSH and CDR2 as LQKENI. CDR3 amino acids: CASSRDRGRDQPQHF. DNA for the CDR3: TGTGCCAGCTCACGCGACAGGGGGCGAGATCAGCCCCAGCATTTT.

This chain connects TRBV6-5 to TRBJ1-1, with unresolved D. Trimming removed 0 bases from V and 5 bases from J, with 7 bases in between. Germline values: CDR1 MNHEY, CDR2 SVGAGI. There are 13 residues in the CDR3. The CDR3 DNA follows: TGTGCCAGCAGTTACTCGAGGAGGACTGAAGCTTTCTTT. This sequence encodes CASSYSRRTEAFF.

This clone showed up just once. The chain couples TRBV29-1 to TRBJ2-7, with D tentatively TRBD2 (7 bases). Germline CDR1 reads SQVTM; CDR2 reads ANQGSEA. The CDR3 extends over 15 amino acids. The ends were cut back, 4 bases at V and 4 bases at J, with 20 bases in the middle. The CDR3 here is CSVVKNRAGGYEQYF. The CDR3 bases are TGCAGCGTTGTTAAGAACAGGGCCGGGGGGTACGAGCAGTACTTC.